This is a list of T cell receptor beta chains from one sample in a study of T cell responses to AZD1222 COVID-19 vaccine. The protocol was immunoSEQ multiplex PCR, while the TCRdb copy is restricted to in-frame clones and leaves out a portion. The sample holds about 130,000 clones; 85% to 90% are singletons and the top ten take about 1.9%. Here the sequenced sample was peripheral blood, taken on day 0 of AZD1222 vaccination. The receptors derive from an adult in good health. Both conserved end residues are part of each CDR3. D genes are given only for firm matches. Only part of the rows carry a size: once, few, many, or a class if the clone is expanded.

clone size,J gene,D gene,V gene,CDR3 protein,CDR3 DNA
once,TRBJ2-6,.,TRBV19,CASTPGATHTSGANVLTF,TGTGCCAGTACCCCAGGGGCTACGCACACCTCTGGGGCCAACGTCCTGACTTTC
.,TRBJ1-5,.,TRBV6-5,CASSRGESNQPQHF,TGTGCCAGCAGTCGGGGGGAGAGCAATCAGCCCCAGCATTTT
.,TRBJ2-7,.,TRBV2,CASSVGPAEQYF,TGTGCCAGCAGTGTCGGTCCAGCCGAGCAGTACTTC
.,TRBJ2-2,.,TRBV5-1,CASSRPENTGELFF,TGCGCCAGCAGCCGACCAGAGAACACCGGGGAGCTGTTTTTT
.,TRBJ2-3,.,TRBV19,CASSTGPQSYTDTQYF,TGTGCCAGTAGTACCGGCCCGCAGTCTTACACAGATACGCAGTATTTT
.,TRBJ2-1,TRBD2,TRBV15,CATSRDPPPSGRYNEQFF,TGTGCCACCAGCAGAGATCCCCCTCCTAGCGGACGCTACAATGAGCAGTTCTTC
.,TRBJ1-5,.,TRBV12-3/TRBV12-4,CASSLAPSRAQHF,TGTGCCAGCAGTTTGGCACCCTCCAGGGCCCAGCATTTT
.,TRBJ1-6,.,TRBV7-9,CASSSGTNNSPLHF,TGTGCCAGCAGTTCCGGGACTAATAATTCACCCCTCCACTTT
.,TRBJ2-2,.,TRBV15,CATSRETIGELFF,TGTGCCACCAGCAGAGAAACGATCGGGGAGCTGTTTTTT
.,TRBJ1-2,.,TRBV6-5,CASSYSPGATNGYTF,TGTGCCAGCAGTTACTCGCCGGGGGCAACGAATGGCTACACCTTC
.,TRBJ2-6,.,TRBV5-6,CASSPRDTFHSGANVLTF,TGTGCCAGCAGCCCCCGGGACACCTTTCACTCTGGGGCCAACGTCCTGACTTTC
.,TRBJ1-2,TRBD1,TRBV10-1,CASTRGQHFLSNYGYTF,TGCGCCAGCACCCGGGGACAGCACTTTTTGAGCAACTATGGCTACACCTTC
.,TRBJ1-1,.,TRBV11-2,CASSQAAADPEAFF,TGTGCCAGCAGCCAGGCGGCAGCGGACCCCGAAGCTTTCTTT
.,TRBJ1-1,TRBD1,TRBV27,CASSPTPGQGIRAEAFF,TGTGCCAGCAGTCCAACACCGGGACAGGGGATAAGGGCTGAAGCTTTCTTT
.,TRBJ2-2,TRBD1,TRBV24-1,CATSSTGGLGGELFF,TGTGCCACCTCCTCGACAGGGGGCTTGGGCGGGGAGCTGTTTTTT
.,TRBJ2-3,.,TRBV3-1/TRBV3-2,CASSQDTVTDTQYF,TGTGCCAGCAGCCAAGATACTGTCACAGATACGCAGTATTTT
.,TRBJ1-5,.,TRBV29-1,CSAAGTDNQPQHF,TGCAGCGCCGCCGGGACGGACAATCAGCCCCAGCATTTT
.,TRBJ2-2,.,TRBV4-1,CASSQGQVDTGELFF,TGCGCCAGCAGCCAAGGACAGGTTGACACCGGGGAGCTGTTTTTT
.,TRBJ2-1,.,TRBV7-2,CASSENVGRYNEQFF,TGTGCCAGCAGCGAAAACGTAGGGCGCTACAATGAGCAGTTCTTC
.,TRBJ2-1,.,TRBV25-1,CASSQWGENEQFF,TGTGCCAGCAGCCAATGGGGCGAGAATGAGCAGTTCTTC
.,TRBJ2-5,.,TRBV28,CASISDVDGETQYF,TGTGCCAGCATCTCCGACGTAGACGGAGAGACCCAGTACTTC
.,TRBJ1-2,.,TRBV30,CAWEKRGAGGYTF,TGTGCCTGGGAAAAAAGGGGGGCGGGTGGCTACACCTTC
few,TRBJ1-2,.,TRBV6-5,CASSPVGLEGYTF,TGTGCCAGCAGTCCGGTGGGGCTGGAGGGCTACACCTTC
.,TRBJ2-7,TRBD1,TRBV7-2,CASSLAGTGVDEQYF,TGTGCCAGCAGCTTAGCGGGGACAGGGGTGGACGAGCAGTACTTC
.,TRBJ1-4,TRBD1,TRBV6-5,CASRKGQGREKLFF,TGTGCCAGCAGAAAAGGACAGGGAAGGGAAAAACTGTTTTTT
once,TRBJ1-1,.,TRBV5-4,CASSLGRNMNTEAFF,TGTGCCAGCAGCTTGGGGAGAAACATGAACACTGAAGCTTTCTTT
.,TRBJ1-4,TRBD1,TRBV15,CATGQGAEKLFF,TGTGCCACCGGACAGGGGGCTGAAAAACTGTTTTTT
.,TRBJ2-3,.,TRBV19,CASRPGHTRTTDTQYF,TGTGCCAGTAGACCGGGACACACACGGACCACGGATACGCAGTATTTT
.,TRBJ1-5,.,TRBV19,CACKPRDTYQPQHF,TGTGCCTGTAAACCTAGGGACACTTATCAGCCCCAGCATTTT
once,TRBJ1-5,.,TRBV6-2/TRBV6-3,CASSYPLDFPSQPQHF,TGTGCCAGCAGTTACCCCCTAGACTTCCCGTCTCAGCCCCAGCATTTT
.,TRBJ1-1,.,TRBV15,CATSREQGIRTEAFF,TGTGCCACCAGCAGAGAGCAGGGGATTCGCACTGAAGCTTTCTTT
few,TRBJ1-1,.,TRBV7-2,CASSYDRWNTEAFF,TGTGCCAGCAGCTACGATAGGTGGAACACTGAAGCTTTCTTT
once,TRBJ2-7,.,TRBV3-1/TRBV3-2,CASSQPGLSTYEQYF,TGTGCCAGCAGCCAACCGGGACTGAGTACTTACGAGCAGTACTTC
.,TRBJ2-1,.,TRBV5-6,CASSLERGPRNNEQFF,TGTGCCAGCAGCCTAGAACGTGGGCCGAGAAACAATGAGCAGTTCTTC
.,TRBJ2-4,.,TRBV10-3,CAISESGLNIQYF,TGTGCCATCAGTGAGTCGGGTCTGAACATTCAGTACTTC
few,TRBJ1-1,.,TRBV9,CASSAEQGRTEAFF,TGTGCCAGCAGCGCCGAGCAGGGGCGGACTGAAGCTTTCTTT
.,TRBJ1-1,.,TRBV6-5,CASSYLGAATEAFF,TGTGCCAGCAGTTACCTGGGGGCGGCTACTGAAGCTTTCTTT
.,TRBJ1-1,TRBD1,TRBV9,CASSDFSLGQGGNTEAFF,TGTGCCAGCAGTGATTTTTCGCTAGGACAGGGAGGGAACACTGAAGCTTTCTTT
.,TRBJ1-2,.,TRBV30,CALGDHGYTF,TGTGCCCTAGGGGATCATGGCTACACCTTC
.,TRBJ2-3,.,TRBV24-1,CATSDHLLSTDTQYF,TGTGCCACCAGTGATCACCTCCTAAGCACAGATACGCAGTATTTT
.,TRBJ1-2,.,TRBV7-2,CASSYTQAAPYGYTF,TGTGCCAGCAGCTATACTCAAGCGGCCCCCTATGGCTACACCTTC
.,TRBJ2-1,TRBD2,TRBV6-5,CASTPSGGFREQFF,TGTGCCAGCACCCCTAGCGGGGGGTTTCGGGAGCAGTTCTTC
few,TRBJ1-4,TRBD1,TRBV7-9,CASSDKRGPDEKLFF,TGTGCCAGCAGCGATAAAAGGGGGCCGGATGAAAAACTGTTTTTT
.,TRBJ2-7,TRBD1,TRBV19,CASSMLMDRNEQYF,TGTGCCAGTAGTATGTTAATGGACAGGAACGAGCAGTACTTC
few,TRBJ2-2,.,TRBV7-3,CASSISPGELFF,TGTGCCAGCAGTATCTCCCCCGGGGAGCTGTTTTTT
.,TRBJ2-7,.,TRBV12-3/TRBV12-4,CASSLGVGQYF,TGTGCCAGCAGTTTAGGGGTGGGGCAGTACTTC
.,TRBJ1-1,.,TRBV12-3/TRBV12-4,CASSQLNTEAFF,TGTGCCAGCAGCCAGCTCAACACTGAAGCTTTCTTT
.,TRBJ2-7,TRBD2,TRBV25-1,CASSDCSGESYEQYF,TGTGCCAGCAGTGACTGTAGCGGGGAGTCCTACGAGCAGTACTTC
.,TRBJ2-7,TRBD2,TRBV27,CASSRGAYEQYF,TGTGCCAGCAGTCGGGGGGCCTACGAGCAGTACTTC
.,TRBJ1-5,.,TRBV7-2,CASSLVADQPQHF,TGTGCCAGCAGCTTAGTAGCGGATCAGCCCCAGCATTTT
.,TRBJ1-1,.,TRBV10-1,CASRAGCTAAEAFF,TGCGCCAGCAGGGCAGGGTGTACTGCCGCTGAAGCTTTCTTT